Presented here are 9 T cell receptor beta chains from one specimen sequenced in a study of graft-versus-host responses after intestinal transplantation. Some clones are missing from TCRdb's copy, which holds only in-frame ones; the method was immunoSEQ multiplex PCR. The table records around 7,800 clones, under 70% of them present only once. Lamina propria and intraepithelial lymphocytes were released by processing graft tissue. The material sequenced was ileum tissue, taken approximately 55 days after transplant. The receptors were gathered from a human patient who received an intestinal transplant, so some T cells may come from the graft donor.

This clone has only a few counts. The gene calls are TRBV27 and TRBJ1-3; 9 bases are shared with TRBD1. Germline V gives CDR1 MNHEY, CDR2 SMNVEV (reference sequence). The CDR3 sequence is 15 residues long. The ends lost 4 bases at V and 2 bases at J; junction bases unmatched: 3. The CDR3 reads CASSWRQGAGNTIYF. The DNA for the CDR3 is TGTGCCAGCAGTTGGCGACAGGGGGCTGGAAACACCATATATTTT.

This chain joins TRBV5-1 and TRBJ2-7, with 7 bases lining up with TRBD2. V was pared by 0 bases and J by 4 bases, with 4 bases of the junction left unmatched. Germline assignment: CDR1 SGHRS and CDR2 YFSETQ. The CDR3 is made up of 14 amino acids. This chain's CDR3 is CASSLAGGGYEQYF. The CDR3 nucleotides are TGCGCCAGCAGCTTGGCGGGAGGAGGATACGAGCAGTACTTC.

In nucleotides, the CDR3 is TGTGCCATCAGTGATAGGGGACAGATCAATGAGCAGTTCTTC. It translates to CAISDRGQINEQFF. The chain joins TRBV10-3 to TRBJ2-1; TRBD1 agrees at 7 bases. The CDR3 runs to 14 residues. V lost 3 bases, J lost 6 bases, and 5 bases stayed unmatched. Germline CDR1 is ENHRY and CDR2 is SYGVKD.

The chain uses TRBV13 and TRBJ2-5; maybe TRBD2 (6 bases). The germline V gene has CDR1 PRHDT and CDR2 FYEKMQ (reference sequence). V gave up 5 bases and J gave up 7 bases, with 14 bases separating them. The length of the CDR3 is 13 residues. In DNA, the CDR3 is TGTGCCAGCAGCCCCATAGGGGAGGTGACCCAGTACTTC. It specifies CASSPIGEVTQYF. Drawing the rest from reference TRBV13 and TRBJ2-5, the complete variable domain is AAGVIQSPRHLIKEKRETATLKCYPIPRHDTVYWYQQGPGQDPQFLISFYEKMQSDKGSIPDRFSAQQFSDYHSELNMSSLELGDSALYFCASSPIGEVTQYFGPGTRLLVL.

The chain has TRBV29-1 and TRBJ2-5; D ambiguous. Germline CDR1 and CDR2: SQVTM and ANQGSEA. V lost 2 bases and J lost 2, with 18 bases in between. The CDR3 loop spans 16 amino acids. The CDR3 is CSVELPPRRSQETQYF. In DNA, the CDR3 is TGCAGCGTTGAACTACCCCCGAGACGGAGTCAAGAGACCCAGTACTTC.

This clone occurred a few times. This chain joins TRBV7-8 and TRBJ2-3, with TRBD2 identical over 7 bases. V trimming: 1 base; J trimming: 6 bases; junction bases outside the gene matches: 7. Germline V CDR1 and CDR2: SGHVS, FQNEAQ. There are 15 residues in the CDR3. CDR3 sequence (DNA): TGTGCCAGCAGCTTAGATAGGGCGGGGGTTGATACGCAGTATTTT. Translation gives CASSLDRAGVDTQYF.

The rearrangement links TRBV28 to TRBJ2-2, with 9 bases identical to TRBD2. The V gene's germline CDR1 is MDHEN and CDR2 SYDVKM. The CDR3 has 17 amino acids. The junction had 14 bases not matched to a gene; V was cut back by 7 bases and J by 5 bases. DNA of the CDR3: TGTGCCAGCACCGACTCTAGAGTAGCGGGGGAAACCGGGGAGCTGTTTTTT. This sequence encodes CASTDSRVAGETGELFF.

The rearrangement joins TRBV7-3 to TRBJ2-3, with 11 bases fitting TRBD2. The J segment lost 5 bases and the V segment lost 2 bases, leaving 0 bases of the junction unmatched. The CDR3 runs 14 residues. Germline CDR1 and CDR2: SGHTA and FQGTGA. The CDR3 DNA reads TGTGCCAGCAGCTTAGGACTAGCGGGAGATACGCAGTATTTT. Its protein is CASSLGLAGDTQYF.

This clone is medium-sized. The J gene is TRBJ1-3, the V gene TRBV9, with TRBD1 matching 7 bases. The V segment lost 3 bases and the J segment 0 bases; nucleotides outside the gene matches: 6. The CDR3 covers 16 residues. CDR1 is SGDLS, CDR2 YYNGEE, per germline. CDR3 nucleotides: TGTGCCAGCAGCGAGGACAGGTCGAACTCTGGAAACACCATATATTTT. Protein product: CASSEDRSNSGNTIYF.